This T cell receptor beta chain is from a study of lymphopenia after photon versus proton radiotherapy. Points from the study as a whole: Photon-treated patients lost naive T cells and TCR diversity; proton-treated stayed stable. Post-nadir diversity loss with photons came from oligoclonal expansion, particularly CD8+ Temra cells. Survival link was tested only in deceased patients; proton benefit remains a possibility. A bigger post-nadir fall in TCR diversity correlated inversely with survival time in deceased patients.

This clone occurred once. What it binds is not known. Repertoires were generated with immunoSEQ multiplex PCR, while TCRdb's copy carries only in-frame clones and drops some. There are around 20,000 clones in the sample; around 90% occur only once, and 1.5% to 2% lies in the top ten. The input for sequencing was peripheral blood, taken from a patient treated with photon-based radiotherapy. The receptor was derived from a woman between 35 and 50 years old with cholangiocarcinoma.

DNA of the CDR3: TGTGCCAGCAGCTTAGAAAGGGATCAGCCCCAGCATTTT. Translation: CASSLERDQPQHF. This rearrangement joins TRBV7-2 to TRBJ1-5; no clear D gene. This CDR3 spans 13 amino acids. V lost 1 base, J lost 5 bases, and 6 bases lay in between. CDR1 and CDR2 (germline): SGHTA, FQGNSA.